Listed below are T cell receptor beta chains from one sample, sequenced in a study of molecular identifiers for immune sequencing clone quantification. TCRdb recomputed calls from the PCR reads with MiXCR, one row per CDR3 protein. The sample records about 510,000 distinct CDR3 sequences, about 21% being singletons. The sample consisted of naive CD8+ T cells from blood, with Jurkat cell RNA spiked in. These receptors came from a human donor in good health. Some libraries in this study had Jurkat cell RNA spiked in. Both conserved end residues are part of each CDR3. A D gene is named only where the DNA matches it firmly. The size field is filled for only some rows; it gives once, few, many or a size class.

j_call: TRBJ2-1; clone_size: .; v_call: TRBV11-2; d_call: TRBD2; cdr3_nt: TGTGCCAGCACCGATACCGGGCTAGCGGCCTACAATGAGCAGTTCTTC; cdr3_aa: CASTDTGLAAYNEQFF
j_call: TRBJ1-5; clone_size: many; v_call: TRBV27; d_call: .; cdr3_nt: TGTGCCAGCAGTCTCCAAAGGTCGAGTCAGCCCCAGCATTTT; cdr3_aa: CASSLQRSSQPQHF
j_call: TRBJ2-1; clone_size: many; v_call: TRBV4-3; d_call: TRBD1; cdr3_nt: TGCGCCAGCAGCCAAGATCTGGGACAGGGTTATGAGCAGTTCTTC; cdr3_aa: CASSQDLGQGYEQFF
j_call: TRBJ1-6; clone_size: .; v_call: TRBV7-9; d_call: .; cdr3_nt: TGTGCCAGCAGCTCCGGGGGCCGCACCCTCCACTTT; cdr3_aa: CASSSGGRTLHF
j_call: TRBJ2-3; clone_size: few; v_call: TRBV19; d_call: .; cdr3_nt: TGTGCCAGTAGGGGATCATATGCAGATACGCAGTATTTT; cdr3_aa: CASRGSYADTQYF
j_call: TRBJ1-1; clone_size: many; v_call: TRBV7-2; d_call: .; cdr3_nt: TGTGCCAGCAGCTTAGTTGCTGGCCCTGAAGCTTTCTTT; cdr3_aa: CASSLVAGPEAFF
j_call: TRBJ1-6; clone_size: many; v_call: TRBV28; d_call: .; cdr3_nt: TGTGCCAGCTCCTCCAGGGCCTATTCACCCCTCCACTTT; cdr3_aa: CASSSRAYSPLHF
j_call: TRBJ2-2; clone_size: many; v_call: TRBV27; d_call: TRBD2; cdr3_nt: TGTGCCAGCAGTCTTCTCCGGACTAGCGGGGACGGCACCGGGGAGCTGTTTTTT; cdr3_aa: CASSLLRTSGDGTGELFF
j_call: TRBJ2-1; clone_size: few; v_call: TRBV14; d_call: .; cdr3_nt: TGTGCCAGCAGCCAAGTAACCACTTACAATGAGCAGTTCTTC; cdr3_aa: CASSQVTTYNEQFF
j_call: TRBJ2-5; clone_size: many; v_call: TRBV20-1; d_call: .; cdr3_nt: TGCAGTGCTAGAATGTCGGGGGTTTCAGAGACCCAGTACTTC; cdr3_aa: CSARMSGVSETQYF
j_call: TRBJ2-7; clone_size: many; v_call: TRBV7-6; d_call: .; cdr3_nt: TGTGCCAGCAGCTTTTCGCCGGGGTCAGACTACGAGCAGTACTTC; cdr3_aa: CASSFSPGSDYEQYF
j_call: TRBJ2-2; clone_size: .; v_call: TRBV4-1; d_call: .; cdr3_nt: TGCGCCAGCAGCCAGTCGAGTTCCGGGGAGCTGTTTTTT; cdr3_aa: CASSQSSSGELFF
j_call: TRBJ2-7; clone_size: few; v_call: TRBV20-1; d_call: TRBD2; cdr3_nt: TGCAGTGCTCCGGAATGGGGGACTAGCGGAAACTACGAGCAGTACTTC; cdr3_aa: CSAPEWGTSGNYEQYF
j_call: TRBJ2-3; clone_size: few; v_call: TRBV30; d_call: TRBD2; cdr3_nt: TGTGCCTGGAGTGTAGGGACTAGCGGGAGCACAGATACGCAGTATTTT; cdr3_aa: CAWSVGTSGSTDTQYF
j_call: TRBJ2-3; clone_size: many; v_call: TRBV13; d_call: .; cdr3_nt: TGTGCCAGCAGCTGGACCTCCCAAAATACGCAGTATTTT; cdr3_aa: CASSWTSQNTQYF
j_call: TRBJ2-3; clone_size: once; v_call: TRBV5-3; d_call: TRBD1; cdr3_nt: TGTGCCAGCGGCTCCACAGGGGGGACCACAGATACGCAGTATTTT; cdr3_aa: CASGSTGGTTDTQYF
j_call: TRBJ2-2; clone_size: .; v_call: TRBV6-2/TRBV6-3; d_call: .; cdr3_nt: TGTGCCAGCAGTTACGATCGTGGCAGGTCAAACACCGGGGAGCTGTTTTTT; cdr3_aa: CASSYDRGRSNTGELFF
j_call: TRBJ1-2; clone_size: many; v_call: TRBV7-9; d_call: .; cdr3_nt: TGTGCCAGCAGTATTTCCGAACAGTCCTCCTACTATGGCTACACCTTC; cdr3_aa: CASSISEQSSYYGYTF
j_call: TRBJ2-7; clone_size: few; v_call: TRBV28; d_call: .; cdr3_nt: TGTGCCAGCAGTTTGCCCCATCAGGGGAGCTCCTACGAGCGGTACTTC; cdr3_aa: CASSLPHQGSSYERYF
j_call: TRBJ1-3; clone_size: few; v_call: TRBV28; d_call: .; cdr3_nt: TGTGCCAGCAGTTTGCGGGGGGTAGCTGGAAACACCATATATTTT; cdr3_aa: CASSLRGVAGNTIYF
j_call: TRBJ2-5; clone_size: few; v_call: TRBV28; d_call: TRBD2; cdr3_nt: TGTGCCAGCAGTCCCCGTCTAGCGGGAGTGCAACAAGAGACCCAGTACTTC; cdr3_aa: CASSPRLAGVQQETQYF
j_call: TRBJ2-3; clone_size: .; v_call: TRBV11-2; d_call: .; cdr3_nt: TGTGCCGGCAGCTTAGGGTCGGATACGCAGTATTTT; cdr3_aa: CAGSLGSDTQYF
j_call: TRBJ1-2; clone_size: .; v_call: TRBV9; d_call: .; cdr3_nt: TGTGCCAGCAGCGCACCAGGCATCTATGGCTACACCTTC; cdr3_aa: CASSAPGIYGYTF
j_call: TRBJ2-3; clone_size: many; v_call: TRBV2; d_call: .; cdr3_nt: TGTGCCAGCAGTGATGGGGAACAGCCTACACATACGCAGTATTTT; cdr3_aa: CASSDGEQPTHTQYF
j_call: TRBJ2-1; clone_size: .; v_call: TRBV12-3/TRBV12-4; d_call: .; cdr3_nt: TGTGCCAGCAGTTTGGGTGCGGCTACCTCCAATGAGCAGTTCTTC; cdr3_aa: CASSLGAATSNEQFF
j_call: TRBJ2-1; clone_size: .; v_call: TRBV11-1; d_call: .; cdr3_nt: TGTGCCAGCAGCTTAGGGGTTCGGGTTTGGGACAATGAGCAGTTCTTC; cdr3_aa: CASSLGVRVWDNEQFF
j_call: TRBJ2-2; clone_size: .; v_call: TRBV4-1; d_call: .; cdr3_nt: TGCGCCAGCAGCCAAGGGTCCCCAGGGAACGGGGAGCTGTTTTTT; cdr3_aa: CASSQGSPGNGELFF
j_call: TRBJ2-3; clone_size: many; v_call: TRBV5-4; d_call: .; cdr3_nt: TGTGCCAGCAGCTTGTTAACAGCCGCGAACACAGATACGCAGTATTTT; cdr3_aa: CASSLLTAANTDTQYF
j_call: TRBJ2-2; clone_size: many; v_call: TRBV9; d_call: TRBD2; cdr3_nt: TGTGCCAGCAGCGTAGTTCCTAGCGGGAACACCGGGGAGCTGTTTTTT; cdr3_aa: CASSVVPSGNTGELFF
j_call: TRBJ2-1; clone_size: .; v_call: TRBV13; d_call: .; cdr3_nt: TGTGCCAGCAGCTTCATCCCCTCGGCCCCTAATGAGCAGTTCTTC; cdr3_aa: CASSFIPSAPNEQFF
j_call: TRBJ1-5; clone_size: .; v_call: TRBV21-1; d_call: .; cdr3_nt: TGTGCCAGCAGCGGGTCCCGAAGCAATCAGCCCCAGCATTTT; cdr3_aa: CASSGSRSNQPQHF
j_call: TRBJ2-7; clone_size: many; v_call: TRBV7-2; d_call: .; cdr3_nt: TGTGCCAGCAGTCCTCTCTTCGAGCAGTACTTC; cdr3_aa: CASSPLFEQYF
j_call: TRBJ1-4; clone_size: many; v_call: TRBV12-3/TRBV12-4; d_call: .; cdr3_nt: TGTGCCAGGAATAGTCGTTGGGTTCCGGAAAAACTGTTTTTT; cdr3_aa: CARNSRWVPEKLFF
j_call: TRBJ2-3; clone_size: .; v_call: TRBV6-4; d_call: .; cdr3_nt: TGTGCCGGCACCGAACTATACAGGGTGGATACGCAGTATTTT; cdr3_aa: CAGTELYRVDTQYF
j_call: TRBJ2-7; clone_size: .; v_call: TRBV6-5; d_call: TRBD1; cdr3_nt: TGTGCCAGCAGTTACAGTTCAGGGGGTAGCTACGAGCGGTACTTC; cdr3_aa: CASSYSSGGSYERYF
j_call: TRBJ2-7; clone_size: .; v_call: TRBV11-2; d_call: .; cdr3_nt: TGTGCCAGCAGCTCCGGGGGTTACAGGGGTAGCGACTACGAGCAGTACTTC; cdr3_aa: CASSSGGYRGSDYEQYF
j_call: TRBJ2-7; clone_size: many; v_call: TRBV4-2; d_call: TRBD2; cdr3_nt: TGTGCCAGCAGCCAAGAAGGTTGGGGACTAGCGAGCTACGAGCAGTACTTC; cdr3_aa: CASSQEGWGLASYEQYF
j_call: TRBJ2-3; clone_size: .; v_call: TRBV12-3/TRBV12-4; d_call: TRBD2; cdr3_nt: TGTGCCAGCAGTCCCACCAGACTAGCGGGGGGTCCTGATCCAACAGATACGCAGTATTTT; cdr3_aa: CASSPTRLAGGPDPTDTQYF
j_call: TRBJ1-1; clone_size: many; v_call: TRBV2; d_call: .; cdr3_nt: TGTGCCAGCTCTGATGGCGAGTTGAGCACTGAAGCTTTCTTT; cdr3_aa: CASSDGELSTEAFF
j_call: TRBJ1-1; clone_size: few; v_call: TRBV9; d_call: .; cdr3_nt: TGTGCCAGCAGCGTAGTTGGAAACCTGAACACTGAAGCTTTCTTT; cdr3_aa: CASSVVGNLNTEAFF
j_call: TRBJ1-1; clone_size: few; v_call: TRBV11-2; d_call: TRBD1; cdr3_nt: TGTGCCAGCAGAGGGACAGGGGTAAGGAACACTGAAGCTTTCTTT; cdr3_aa: CASRGTGVRNTEAFF
j_call: TRBJ2-1; clone_size: few; v_call: TRBV11-3; d_call: TRBD2; cdr3_nt: TGTGCCAGCAGCCAACACCCGGGGACTAGCGGGAGGGTCGACAATGAGCAGTTCTTC; cdr3_aa: CASSQHPGTSGRVDNEQFF
j_call: TRBJ2-1; clone_size: few; v_call: TRBV3-1; d_call: TRBD1; cdr3_nt: TGTGCCAGCAGCCAGAGAGGACAGGGCGCCTACAATGAGCAGTTCTTC; cdr3_aa: CASSQRGQGAYNEQFF
j_call: TRBJ1-1; clone_size: many; v_call: TRBV7-6; d_call: .; cdr3_nt: TGTGCCAGCAGCTTAGAGTTAGAGAACACTGAAGCTTTCTTT; cdr3_aa: CASSLELENTEAFF
j_call: TRBJ1-3; clone_size: many; v_call: TRBV28; d_call: .; cdr3_nt: TGTGCCAGCAGTGGGGACGGTGGTTTCTCTGGAAACACCATATATTTT; cdr3_aa: CASSGDGGFSGNTIYF
j_call: TRBJ1-6; clone_size: few; v_call: TRBV9; d_call: .; cdr3_nt: TGTGCCAGCAGCGTAGAAGGGACACCATATAATTCACCCCTCCACTTT; cdr3_aa: CASSVEGTPYNSPLHF